The source of this TCR beta chain is a study of radiotherapy plus CTLA-4 blockade in lung cancer. Some clones are missing from TCRdb's copy, which holds only in-frame ones; the method was immunoSEQ multiplex PCR. This table holds 95,000 to 150,000 clones, around 89% found once. V was cut by 0 bases and J by 3 bases, with 15 bases left in between. In germline, CDR1 is LGHNA, CDR2 YNFKEQ. The CDR3 spans 18 residues. V and J are TRBV4-2 and TRBJ1-6, with D perhaps TRBD1 (5 bases). This specimen consisted of peripheral blood, obtained from a patient treated with radiotherapy plus ipilimumab. The receptor's source is a human donor with non-small cell lung cancer that progressed on radiotherapy plus ipilimumab. Here the CDR3 DNA reads TGTGCCAGCAGCCAAGAGGTTGGGGGTCTAGACTATAATTCACCCCTCCACTTT. Encoded protein: CASSQEVGGLDYNSPLHF.